The rows below give T cell receptor beta chains drawn from one sample of a study of blood T cell repertoires in COVID-19. Generated by immunoSEQ multiplex PCR, the TCRdb table keeps only in-frame clones and is missing some. The sample yields approximately 170,000 clones, roughly 84% seen once. Specimen: peripheral blood. These receptors all stem from a woman older than 75 with active or convalescent COVID-19. Both conserved end residues are part of each CDR3. D genes are given only for firm matches. A row's size may be missing; if present it is once, few, many or a size class.

DNA | CDR3 | size | J | V | D
TGTGCCACCAGCAGAGCACGGGCAGGGCCCTCTGAAGCTTTCTTT | CATSRARAGPSEAFF | few | TRBJ1-1 | TRBV15 | NA
TGTGCCAGCTCACAAAATTCGGCTGGGGCCAACGTCCTGACTTTC | CASSQNSAGANVLTF | NA | TRBJ2-6 | TRBV18 | NA
TGTGCCAGCAGCCAGAGGCGGAGCTCCTACAATGAGCAGTTCTTC | CASSQRRSSYNEQFF | NA | TRBJ2-1 | TRBV14 | NA
TGTGCCTGGAGTTTCGACAGGGGGAACACTGAAGCTTTCTTT | CAWSFDRGNTEAFF | NA | TRBJ1-1 | TRBV30 | TRBD1
TGTGCCAGCTCACCCGGACAGGGGCCCTATGGCTACACCTTC | CASSPGQGPYGYTF | few | TRBJ1-2 | TRBV18 | TRBD1
TGTGCCAGCAGTCGACAGTCCGGAAGGAACACTGAAGCTTTCTTT | CASSRQSGRNTEAFF | NA | TRBJ1-1 | TRBV6-5 | NA
TGCGCCAGCGGTGTGGTACTAGCGGGCGGAGAGACCCAGTACTTC | CASGVVLAGGETQYF | NA | TRBJ2-5 | TRBV5-1 | TRBD2
TGTGCCAGTAGTATCACTCTACTTCAAGAGACCCAGTACTTC | CASSITLLQETQYF | NA | TRBJ2-5 | TRBV19 | NA
TGTGCCAGCTCACGGAGTTCTGGCTACACCTTC | CASSRSSGYTF | once | TRBJ1-2 | TRBV18 | NA
TGTGCCAGCAGTCGGGACAGGGGACTAGACGGCTACACCTTC | CASSRDRGLDGYTF | NA | TRBJ1-2 | TRBV6-5 | TRBD1
TGCGCCAGCAGCTTATCCGCGGGAGGCTACAATGAGCAGTTCTTC | CASSLSAGGYNEQFF | NA | TRBJ2-1 | TRBV5-1 | TRBD2
TGTGCCAGCAGCGACCAGGTCGGGGGCTATGGCTACACCTTC | CASSDQVGGYGYTF | NA | TRBJ1-2 | TRBV9 | NA
TGTGCCAGCTCTTCGGACAGGGGTCAGACCCAGTACTTC | CASSSDRGQTQYF | NA | TRBJ2-5 | TRBV2 | TRBD1
TGTGCCAGTAGTCGAGGGGGATACACTGAAGCTTTCTTT | CASSRGGYTEAFF | NA | TRBJ1-1 | TRBV19 | NA
TGTGCCAGCAGCCAAGATCGCCCGGGAGAGATCCACGAGCAGTACTTC | CASSQDRPGEIHEQYF | NA | TRBJ2-7 | TRBV3-1/TRBV3-2 | NA
TGTGCCATCAGTGGTGGTGGGACAGGGTACAATGAGCAGTTCTTC | CAISGGGTGYNEQFF | NA | TRBJ2-1 | TRBV10-3 | TRBD1
TGTGCCATCGAACAGGGGCGTACCAGTCAGCCCCAGCATTTT | CAIEQGRTSQPQHF | NA | TRBJ1-5 | TRBV6-5 | TRBD1
TGTGCCATCAGTGAGTCAGGGGGCGCATGGACCGGGGAGCTGTTTTTT | CAISESGGAWTGELFF | NA | TRBJ2-2 | TRBV10-3 | TRBD1
TGTGCCAGCAGCCCGGACACAAGGACAGGGGGGCATGGCTACACCTTC | CASSPDTRTGGHGYTF | NA | TRBJ1-2 | TRBV5-4 | TRBD1
TGTGCCAGTAGTATAGGGTACAGGAGGGACTATGGCTACACCTTC | CASSIGYRRDYGYTF | once | TRBJ1-2 | TRBV19 | NA
TGTGCCAGCAGCTTGGATTCACGGGGACTAGCGGTGGGTAATGAGCAGTTCTTC | CASSLDSRGLAVGNEQFF | NA | TRBJ2-1 | TRBV11-2 | TRBD2
TGTGCCAGCAGTTCGGACAGGAACACTGAAGCTTTCTTT | CASSSDRNTEAFF | once | TRBJ1-1 | TRBV6-5 | NA
TGTGCCAGCAGTGAACGGGGAGCAGGGGGCGCGTTAACAGATACGCAGTATTTT | CASSERGAGGALTDTQYF | NA | TRBJ2-3 | TRBV6-1 | TRBD1
TGTGCCACCAGTGACCCCACAGGGTTCCAAGAGACCCAGTACTTC | CATSDPTGFQETQYF | NA | TRBJ2-5 | TRBV24-1 | NA
TGTGCCAGCAGCAAAGCCCCCTCAAGGACAGTAAGGGGCCAGCCCCAGCATTTT | CASSKAPSRTVRGQPQHF | NA | TRBJ1-5 | TRBV21-1 | NA
TGCGCCAGCATCCTCCTAGCGGGGGGAGGCACCGGGGAGCTGTTTTTT | CASILLAGGGTGELFF | once | TRBJ2-2 | TRBV5-1 | TRBD2
TGTGCCAGTAGTCCGCGGGACAGGGGCACAGATACGCAGTATTTT | CASSPRDRGTDTQYF | NA | TRBJ2-3 | TRBV19 | TRBD1
TGCGCCAGTCAACAGACTAGCGGGAGTTATGAGCAGTTCTTC | CASQQTSGSYEQFF | NA | TRBJ2-1 | TRBV5-1 | TRBD2
TGTGCCAGCCTTGTTAACTATGGCTACACCTTC | CASLVNYGYTF | few | TRBJ1-2 | TRBV28 | NA
TGTGCCAGCACCCAGGGGTTCGATGAGCAGTTCTTC | CASTQGFDEQFF | NA | TRBJ2-1 | TRBV12-3/TRBV12-4 | NA
TGTGCCATCAGTGATGGGGGACAGCACAACTATGGCTACACCTTC | CAISDGGQHNYGYTF | NA | TRBJ1-2 | TRBV10-3 | TRBD1
TGTGCCAGCAGCGTAGCTGAAGTACTAAATGAAAAACTGTTTTTT | CASSVAEVLNEKLFF | NA | TRBJ1-4 | TRBV9 | NA
TGTGCCAGTAGTCCCGGGATTTCTCGCGAGCAGTACTTC | CASSPGISREQYF | once | TRBJ2-7 | TRBV19 | NA
TGTGCCAGCAGTTATCACGGACAGGGGGACAATGAGCAGTTCTTC | CASSYHGQGDNEQFF | once | TRBJ2-1 | TRBV6-6 | TRBD1
TGTGCCAGTAGTAGACTCGGACAGACCTACGAGCAGTACTTC | CASSRLGQTYEQYF | NA | TRBJ2-7 | TRBV19 | NA
TGTGCCACCAGTGACTATACTTCTAACTATGGCTACACCTTC | CATSDYTSNYGYTF | NA | TRBJ1-2 | TRBV24-1 | NA
TGTGCCAGCAGCCTTCAGGGGAGAGGGGACGAGCAGTACTTC | CASSLQGRGDEQYF | NA | TRBJ2-7 | TRBV11-2 | NA
TGTGCCAGCAGCGGAGGACAGGATGGAGAAGAGCAGTACTTC | CASSGGQDGEEQYF | NA | TRBJ2-7 | TRBV13 | TRBD1
TGTGCCAGCAGCTTTAACTCTGAAGCTTTCTTT | CASSFNSEAFF | NA | TRBJ1-1 | TRBV11-2 | NA
TGTGCCAGCACCCTTACAGGGGAAGCTTTCTTT | CASTLTGEAFF | NA | TRBJ1-1 | TRBV12-3/TRBV12-4 | NA
TGTGCCAGCAGCCAAGGGACAAACCGGGACACTGAAGCTTTCTTT | CASSQGTNRDTEAFF | NA | TRBJ1-1 | TRBV4-2 | NA
TGTGCCAGCAGGGTCAGGGAACTCTATGAGCAGTTCTTC | CASRVRELYEQFF | NA | TRBJ2-1 | TRBV6-5 | NA